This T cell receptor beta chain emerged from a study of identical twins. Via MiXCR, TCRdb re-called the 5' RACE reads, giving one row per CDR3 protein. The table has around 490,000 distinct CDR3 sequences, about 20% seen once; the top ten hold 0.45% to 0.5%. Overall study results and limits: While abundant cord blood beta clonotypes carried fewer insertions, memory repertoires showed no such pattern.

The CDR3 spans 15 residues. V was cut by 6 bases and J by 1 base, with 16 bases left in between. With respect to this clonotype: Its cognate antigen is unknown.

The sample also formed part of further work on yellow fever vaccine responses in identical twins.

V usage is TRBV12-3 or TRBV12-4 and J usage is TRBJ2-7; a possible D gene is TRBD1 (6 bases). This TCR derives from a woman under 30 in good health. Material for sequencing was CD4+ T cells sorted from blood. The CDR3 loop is CASSKRQARSYEQYF. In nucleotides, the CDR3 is TGTGCCAGCAGCAAGCGACAGGCCCGATCCTACGAGCAGTACTTC.